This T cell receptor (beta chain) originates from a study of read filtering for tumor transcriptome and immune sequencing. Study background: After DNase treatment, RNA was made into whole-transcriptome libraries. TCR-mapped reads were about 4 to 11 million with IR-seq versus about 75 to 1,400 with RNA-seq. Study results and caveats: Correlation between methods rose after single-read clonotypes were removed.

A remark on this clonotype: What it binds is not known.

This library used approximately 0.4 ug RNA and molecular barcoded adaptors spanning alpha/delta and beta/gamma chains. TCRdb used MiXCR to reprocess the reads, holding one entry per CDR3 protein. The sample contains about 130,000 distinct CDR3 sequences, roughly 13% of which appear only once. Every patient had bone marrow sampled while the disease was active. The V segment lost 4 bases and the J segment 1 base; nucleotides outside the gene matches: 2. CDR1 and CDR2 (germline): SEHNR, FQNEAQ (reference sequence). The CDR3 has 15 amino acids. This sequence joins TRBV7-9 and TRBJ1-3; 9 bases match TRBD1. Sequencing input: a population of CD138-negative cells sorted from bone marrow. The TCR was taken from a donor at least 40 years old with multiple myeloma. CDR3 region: CASSSDRGSGNTIYF. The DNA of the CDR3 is TGTGCCAGCAGCTCGGACAGGGGTTCTGGAAACACCATATATTTT.